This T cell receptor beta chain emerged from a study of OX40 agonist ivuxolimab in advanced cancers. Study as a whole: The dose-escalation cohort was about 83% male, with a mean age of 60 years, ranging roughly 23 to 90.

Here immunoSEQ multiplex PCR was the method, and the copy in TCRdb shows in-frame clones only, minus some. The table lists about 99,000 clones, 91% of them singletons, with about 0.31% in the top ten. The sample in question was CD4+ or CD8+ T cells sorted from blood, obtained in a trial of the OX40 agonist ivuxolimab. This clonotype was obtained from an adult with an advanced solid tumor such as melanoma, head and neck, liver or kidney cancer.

CDR3: CASSAPAYEQYF. CDR3 coding DNA: TGTGCCAGCAGTGCCCCGGCCTACGAGCAGTACTTC. This sequence joins TRBV6-1 and TRBJ2-7; D remains unclear. The CDR3 has 12 amino acids. Germline CDR1 and CDR2: MNHNS and SASEGT. The V gene lost 4 bases and the J gene lost 2 bases, with 6 bases spanning the gap.